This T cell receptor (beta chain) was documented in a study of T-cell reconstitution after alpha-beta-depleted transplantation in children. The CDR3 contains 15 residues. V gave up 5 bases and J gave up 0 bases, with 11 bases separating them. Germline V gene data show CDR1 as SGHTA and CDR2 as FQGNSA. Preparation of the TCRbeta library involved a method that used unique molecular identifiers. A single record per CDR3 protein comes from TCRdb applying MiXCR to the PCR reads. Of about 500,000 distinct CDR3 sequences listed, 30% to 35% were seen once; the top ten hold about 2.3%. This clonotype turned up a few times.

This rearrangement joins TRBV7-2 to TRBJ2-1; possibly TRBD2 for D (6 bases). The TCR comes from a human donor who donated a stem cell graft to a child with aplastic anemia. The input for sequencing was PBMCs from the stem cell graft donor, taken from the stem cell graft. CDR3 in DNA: TGTGCCAGCAGCCGGGACTCAAACTCCTACAATGAGCAGTTCTTC. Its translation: CASSRDSNSYNEQFF.